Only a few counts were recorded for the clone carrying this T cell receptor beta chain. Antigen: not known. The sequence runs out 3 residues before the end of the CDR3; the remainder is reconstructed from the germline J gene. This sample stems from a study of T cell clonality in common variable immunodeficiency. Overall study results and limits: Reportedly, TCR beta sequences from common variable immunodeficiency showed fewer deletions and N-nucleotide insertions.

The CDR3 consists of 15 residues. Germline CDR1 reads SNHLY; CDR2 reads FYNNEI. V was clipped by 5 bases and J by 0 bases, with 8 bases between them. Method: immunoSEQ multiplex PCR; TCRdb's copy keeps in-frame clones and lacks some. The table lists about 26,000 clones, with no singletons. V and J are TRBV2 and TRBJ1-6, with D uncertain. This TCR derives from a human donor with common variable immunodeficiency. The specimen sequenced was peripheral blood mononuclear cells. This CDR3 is CASSRSGSYNSPLHF. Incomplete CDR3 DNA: TGTGCCAGCAGTAGGTCTGGCTCCTATAATTCACCC.